This T cell receptor beta chain was captured by sequencing in a study of T cells after yellow fever vaccination. General observations from the study: Most primary-vaccination clones recurred post-booster (more than 95% CD4, about 87% CD8).

TCRdb independently ran MiXCR on the 5' RACE reads; one entry per CDR3 protein. Found here are about 160,000 distinct CDR3 sequences, roughly 8.8% of them singletons; the top ten hold about a third. In this sample, this clonotype turned up many times. The antigen is not known. The sequence was obtained from a man between 18 and 29 years old who received the YFV17D yellow fever vaccine. The sample in question was CD8+ T cells sorted from PBMCs, obtained 45 days after the yellow fever booster vaccination.

CDR3 loop: CASSGPTGLETQYF. In DNA form, the CDR3 reads TGTGCCAGCAGTGGACCGACAGGGTTGGAGACCCAGTACTTC. The chain recombines TRBV6-6 with TRBJ2-5; 7 bases agree with TRBD1. The germline CDR1 and CDR2 sequences are MNHNY and SVGAGI (reference sequence). Germline trimming cut 5 bases from V and 5 bases from J; bases unmatched to any gene: 8. There are 14 residues in the CDR3.